This TCR beta chain emerged from a study of T cells in Graves' hyperthyroidism and ophthalmopathy. Study-level points and caveats: Ophthalmopathy was model-predicted a median roughly 6.5 months pre-onset. A 13 V-J model separated ophthalmopathy from stable hyperthyroidism.

The V end was cut by 4 bases, the J end by 0 bases, with 6 bases between. In germline, CDR1 is ENHRY, CDR2 SYGVKD. There are 13 residues in the CDR3. Researchers amplified the TCR beta CDR3 regions from RNA transcripts. A set of HTBI primers served as the primers for a first-round RT-PCR of the TCR CDR3. TCRdb re-called the multiplex PCR reads with MiXCR, one entry per CDR3 protein. Among roughly 500,000 distinct CDR3 sequences listed, around a quarter were seen once. In this sample, this clonotype turned up many times. What it recognizes is unknown. Uncontrolled infection, other autoimmune disease, pregnancy or lactation excluded patients. The authors obtained PBMCs from 7.5 to 10 ml of fresh peripheral blood.

The rearrangement joins TRBV10-3 to TRBJ1-2; no clear D. This receptor was identified in a woman aged 25 to 45 with Graves' ophthalmopathy. The sequencing input was blood. CDR3 protein: CAISVTANYGYTF. Here the CDR3 DNA reads TGTGCCATCAGTGTAACAGCTAACTATGGCTACACCTTC.